This T cell receptor (beta chain) was observed in a study of blood T cell repertoires in COVID-19. Libraries were prepared by immunoSEQ multiplex PCR; TCRdb keeps only in-frame clonotypes and omits some of them. Of 20,000 to 30,000 clones listed, about nine tenths are singletons. The CDR3 runs 15 residues. Per the germline V gene, CDR1 is MNHNY and CDR2 is SVGAGI (reference sequence). V gave up 5 bases and J gave up 7 bases; unmatched junction bases: 7. Sequences were obtained from peripheral blood. The receptor's source is an elderly woman with acute or convalescent COVID-19. The chain combines TRBV6-6 with TRBJ2-7, with TRBD2 matching 14 bases. The DNA for the CDR3 is TGTGCCAGCAGTGGACTAGCGGGGGGTAACGGAGAGCAGTACTTC. Translating gives CASSGLAGGNGEQYF.